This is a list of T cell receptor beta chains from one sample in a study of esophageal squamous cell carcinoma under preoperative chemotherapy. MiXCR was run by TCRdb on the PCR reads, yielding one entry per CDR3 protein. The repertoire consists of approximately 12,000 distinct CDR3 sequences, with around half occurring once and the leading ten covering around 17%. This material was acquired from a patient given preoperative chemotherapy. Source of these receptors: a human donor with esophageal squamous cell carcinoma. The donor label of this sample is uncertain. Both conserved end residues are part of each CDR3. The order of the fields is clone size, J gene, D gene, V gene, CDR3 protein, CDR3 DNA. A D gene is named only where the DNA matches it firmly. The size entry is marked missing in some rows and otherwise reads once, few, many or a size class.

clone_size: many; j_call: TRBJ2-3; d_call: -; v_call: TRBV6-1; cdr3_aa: CASSAADTQYF; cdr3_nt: TGTGCCAGCAGTGCGGCAGATACGCAGTATTTT
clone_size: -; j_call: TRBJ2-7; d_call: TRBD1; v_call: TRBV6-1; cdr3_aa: CASRGDRLSYEQYF; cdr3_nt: TGTGCCAGTCGAGGGGACAGGTTATCCTACGAGCAGTACTTC
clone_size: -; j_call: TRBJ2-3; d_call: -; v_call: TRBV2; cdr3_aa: CASTGFATQYF; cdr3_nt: TGTGCCAGCACGGGATTTGCAACGCAGTATTTT
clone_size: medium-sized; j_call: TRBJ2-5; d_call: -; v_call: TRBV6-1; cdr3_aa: CATYGTLQGTQYF; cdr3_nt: TGTGCCACTTACGGGACGTTGCAAGGGACCCAGTACTTC
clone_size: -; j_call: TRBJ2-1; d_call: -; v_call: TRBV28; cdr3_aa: CASINPRPTPNNEQFF; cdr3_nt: TGTGCCAGCATTAATCCCCGGCCCACCCCGAACAATGAGCAGTTCTTC
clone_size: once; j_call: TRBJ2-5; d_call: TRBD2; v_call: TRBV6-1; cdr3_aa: CARGPGGGGKETQYF; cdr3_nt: TGTGCCAGGGGCCCGGGGGGGGGTGGCAAAGAGACGCAGTATTTC
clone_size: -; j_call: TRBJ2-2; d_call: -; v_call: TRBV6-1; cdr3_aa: CASSRGTLNTGELFF; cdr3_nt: TGTGCCAGCAGTCGTGGGACCCTCAACACCGGGGAGCTGTTTTTT
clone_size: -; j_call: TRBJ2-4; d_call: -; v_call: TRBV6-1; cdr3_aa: CASSEQALGAKNIQYF; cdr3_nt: TGTGCCAGCAGTGAACAGGCCCTCGGGGCCAAAAACATTCAGTACTTC
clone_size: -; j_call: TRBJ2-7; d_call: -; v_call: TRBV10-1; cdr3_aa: CASTGLGGENTQYF; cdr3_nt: TGCGCCAGCACGGGGCTGGGGGGCGAAAATACGCAGTACTTC
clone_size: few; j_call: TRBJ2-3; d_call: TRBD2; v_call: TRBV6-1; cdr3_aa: CASSPRTSGGTDTQYF; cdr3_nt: TGTGCCAGCAGCCCCAGGACTAGCGGGGGCACAGATACGCAGTATTTT
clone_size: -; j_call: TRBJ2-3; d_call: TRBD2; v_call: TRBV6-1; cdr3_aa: CASLGGSIGADTQYF; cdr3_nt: TGTGCCAGCTTAGGCGGGAGCATTGGCGCAGATACGCAGTATTTT
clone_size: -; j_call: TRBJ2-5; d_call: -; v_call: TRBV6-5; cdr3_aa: CASSYNQETQYF; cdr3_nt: TGTGCCAGCAGTTATAACCAAGAGACCCAGTACTTC
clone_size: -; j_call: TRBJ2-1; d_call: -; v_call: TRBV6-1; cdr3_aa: CASRDPPAHEQFF; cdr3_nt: TGTGCCAGCAGGGACCCCCCGGCACATGAGCAGTTCTTC
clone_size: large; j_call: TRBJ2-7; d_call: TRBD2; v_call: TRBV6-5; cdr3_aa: CASSEGKLAGGRYNEQYF; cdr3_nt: TGTGCCAGCTCGGAGGGAAAACTAGCGGGAGGACGGTACAATGAGCAGTACTTC
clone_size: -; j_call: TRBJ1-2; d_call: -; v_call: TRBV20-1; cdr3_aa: CSAGSGDGTNNYGYTF; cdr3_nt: TGCAGTGCTGGTTCGGGCGACGGGACAAATAACTATGGCTACACCTTC
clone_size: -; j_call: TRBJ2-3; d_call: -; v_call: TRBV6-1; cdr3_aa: CASSEGAGDKNTQYF; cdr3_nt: TGTGCCAGCAGTGAGGGGGCGGGAGACAAAAACACGCAGTATTTC
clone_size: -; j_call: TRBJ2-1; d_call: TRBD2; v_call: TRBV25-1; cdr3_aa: CASSFSGRTRRRGEQLF; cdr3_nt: TGTGCCAGCAGTTTTAGCGGGAGAACTCGCCGGAGGGGTGAGCAGTTATTC
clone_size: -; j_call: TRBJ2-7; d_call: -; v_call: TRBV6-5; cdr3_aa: CASSYTWNNEQYF; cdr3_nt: TGTGCCAGCAGTTATACGTGGAACAATGAGCAGTACTTC
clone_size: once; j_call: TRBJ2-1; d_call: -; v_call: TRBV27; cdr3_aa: CASSFSSGRDETQFF; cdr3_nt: TGTGCCAGCAGTTTTAGTTCTGGCAGGGACGAGACCCAGTTCTTC
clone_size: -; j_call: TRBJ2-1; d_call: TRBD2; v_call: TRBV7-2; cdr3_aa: CASSPPGGLEQQFF; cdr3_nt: TGTGCCAGCAGCCCCCCGGGGGGGCTTGAGCAGCAGTTCTTC
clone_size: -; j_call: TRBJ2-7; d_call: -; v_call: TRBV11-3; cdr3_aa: CASSPRGSFSSYEQYF; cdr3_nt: TGTGCCAGCAGCCCTAGGGGTTCTTTCAGCTCCTACGAGCAGTACTTC
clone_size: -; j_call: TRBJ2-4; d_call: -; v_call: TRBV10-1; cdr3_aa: CASRGRGATNTQYF; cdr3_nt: TGCGCCAGCAGGGGGCGGGGAGCCACAAACACTCAGTACTTC
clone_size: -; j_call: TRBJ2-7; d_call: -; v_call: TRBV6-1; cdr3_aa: CAGRGAGGTDTQYF; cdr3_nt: TGTGCCGGCAGGGGGGCGGGAGGCACAGATACGCAGTACTTC
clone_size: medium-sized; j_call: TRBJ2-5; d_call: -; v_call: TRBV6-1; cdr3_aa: CASSPRDQETQYF; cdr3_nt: TGTGCCAGCAGCCCCAGGGACCAAGAGACCCAGTACTTC
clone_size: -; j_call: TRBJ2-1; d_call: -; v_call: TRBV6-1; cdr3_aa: CVSGRVQETQFF; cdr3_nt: TGTGTCAGTGGGCGGGTACAAGAGACCCAGTTCTTC
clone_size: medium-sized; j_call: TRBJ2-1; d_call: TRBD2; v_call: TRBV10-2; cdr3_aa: CASSLVAGSNEQFF; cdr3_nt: TGCGCCAGCAGTCTGGTAGCGGGCTCCAATGAGCAGTTCTTC
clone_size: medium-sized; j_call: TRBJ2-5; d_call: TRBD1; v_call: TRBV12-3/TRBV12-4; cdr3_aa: CASSPPPDRGETQYF; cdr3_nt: TGTGCCAGCAGTCCCCCCCCCGACAGGGGAGAGACCCAGTACTTC
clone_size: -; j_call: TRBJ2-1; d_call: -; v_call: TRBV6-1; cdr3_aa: CASSEAAVGANEQYF; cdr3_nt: TGTGCCAGCAGTGAAGCTGCGGTGGGGGCAAATGAGCAGTATTTC
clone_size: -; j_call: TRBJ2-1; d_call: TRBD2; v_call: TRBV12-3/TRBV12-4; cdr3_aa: CASSLGLAGGPWEQFF; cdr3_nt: TGTGCCAGCAGTTTAGGCCTAGCGGGGGGGCCTTGGGAGCAGTTCTTC
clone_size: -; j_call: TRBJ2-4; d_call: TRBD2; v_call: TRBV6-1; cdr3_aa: CASGGGGENTKNIQYF; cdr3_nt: TGTGCCAGCGGGGGGGGGGGGGAAAATACCAAAAACATTCAGTACTTC
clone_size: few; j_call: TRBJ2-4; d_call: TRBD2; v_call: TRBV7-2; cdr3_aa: CASSSPGLADNEQYF; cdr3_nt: TGTGCCAGCAGCTCACCGGGACTAGCGGACAATGAGCAGTACTTC
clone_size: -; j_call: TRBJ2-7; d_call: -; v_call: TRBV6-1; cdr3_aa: CAGGDGASDQETQYF; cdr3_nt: TGTGCCGGGGGCGATGGGGCTAGCGACCAAGAGACGCAGTACTTC
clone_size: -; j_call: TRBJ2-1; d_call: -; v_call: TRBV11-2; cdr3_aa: CASSLQGHEQFF; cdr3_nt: TGTGCCAGCAGCTTACAAGGCCATGAGCAGTTCTTC
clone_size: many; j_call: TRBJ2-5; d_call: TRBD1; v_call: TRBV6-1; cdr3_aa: CASSDFRDRGFLETQYF; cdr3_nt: TGTGCCAGCAGTGACTTCCGGGACAGGGGGTTTTTAGAGACCCAGTACTTC
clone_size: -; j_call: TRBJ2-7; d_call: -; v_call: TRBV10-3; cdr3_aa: CAAGEGGISQDTQYF; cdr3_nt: TGTGCCGCGGGGGAAGGGGGGATTAGCCAAGATACGCAGTACTTC
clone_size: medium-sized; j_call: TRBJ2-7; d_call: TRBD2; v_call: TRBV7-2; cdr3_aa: CASSLVLAGSREQYF; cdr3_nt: TGTGCCAGCAGCTTAGTTCTAGCGGGGTCCCGCGAGCAGTACTTC
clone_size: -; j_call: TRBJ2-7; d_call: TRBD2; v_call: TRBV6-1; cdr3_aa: CASSPTAGGFYEQYF; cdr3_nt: TGTGCCAGCAGTCCAACAGCGGGAGGATTCTACGAGCAGTACTTC
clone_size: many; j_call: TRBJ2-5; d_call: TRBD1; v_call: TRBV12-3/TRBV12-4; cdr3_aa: CASRWTGGAETQYF; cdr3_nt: TGTGCCAGCAGATGGACAGGGGGCGCCGAGACCCAGTACTTC
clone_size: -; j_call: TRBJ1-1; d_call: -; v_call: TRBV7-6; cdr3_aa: CASSLAAGNTEAFF; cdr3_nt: TGTGCCAGCAGCTTAGCGGCCGGGAACACTGAAGCTTTCTTT